This T cell receptor beta chain was retrieved from a study of human T cells and chemical hapten exposure. This clonotype came up many times. The antigen is unknown. Regarding time point: healthy volunteer bleed at 2 weeks. Before extraction, the whole blood was not fractionated, and total RNA was taken from it. Findings and limits, study-wide: DPC sensitization left the count of TCRs above 1 in 1000 unchanged.

What the library attached to individual cDNA molecules were unique molecular identifiers. Each CDR3 protein is one row after TCRdb ran MiXCR on the RACE reads. Among some 120,000 distinct CDR3 sequences, approximately 9.1% were seen once, and the ten largest hold roughly 1.8%. The specimen was whole blood. This clonotype originated in a male donor in good health. Some clones in this sample may be carry-over from other donors' samples.

The CDR3 nucleotides are TGCAGTGCTAGGGACCAGGGGTGGACCTACGAGCAGTACTTC. It codes for CSARDQGWTYEQYF. This chain uses TRBV20-1 with TRBJ2-7; possibly TRBD1 for D (6 bases). Deletions cut 3 bases from V and 2 bases from J, with 14 bases between. Germline V gene sequence: CDR1 DFQATT, CDR2 SNEGSKA (reference sequence). The CDR3 contains 14 residues.